This T cell receptor (beta chain) was profiled in a study of T cells in Graves' hyperthyroidism and ophthalmopathy. Overall study context: Peripheral blood draws took place at initial diagnosis, ahead of any treatment. Study conclusions and caveats: Blood also held most thyroid clonotypes expanded beyond 0.001.

TCR beta CDR3 region amplification was performed from RNA transcripts. HTBI primers were the set used in a first-round RT-PCR of the TCR CDR3. MiXCR, applied by TCRdb to the multiplex PCR reads, yields one record per CDR3 protein. The table lists under 450,000 distinct CDR3 sequences, around a sixth of them singletons, with around 7% in the top ten. The CDR3 is 10 amino acids. V lost 8 bases and J 8 bases, leaving 6 bases between the germline ends. Germline loops: CDR1 SNHLY, CDR2 FYNNEI. This clonotype was observed many times. The antigen is unknown. Patients aged 18 to 65 had newly diagnosed hyperthyroidism that had lasted under 2 months.

This chain joins TRBV2 and TRBJ1-4; D ambiguous. Sequenced input: blood. This TCR derives from a woman aged 18-35 years with Graves' hyperthyroidism. The CDR3 loop is CASYLEKLFF. The CDR3 nucleotides read TGTGCCAGCTATCTGGAAAAACTGTTTTTT.